Listed here are 8 T cell receptor beta chains from one sample, sequenced in a study of response to subunit inactivated influenza vaccine. One entry per CDR3 protein, called by TCRdb with MiXCR from the RT-PCR reads. The repertoire holds 650,000 to 800,000 distinct CDR3 sequences, roughly 20% seen once, with roughly a tenth in the top ten. Sequencing used PBMCs from blood, obtained roughly 5 days after vaccination. The source is a man aged 45-60 years who received an inactivated influenza vaccine.

The chain combines TRBV28 with TRBJ2-3, with D possibly matching TRBD1 (6 bases). The V gene's germline CDR1 is MDHEN and CDR2 SYDVKM. The CDR3 consists of 13 residues. The V gene lost 3 bases and the J gene lost 5 bases, with 9 bases spanning the gap. The CDR3 loop reads CASSFQGIDTQYF. The CDR3 DNA reads as TGTGCCAGCAGTTTCCAGGGGATAGATACGCAGTATTTT. Full variable domain (missing parts from reference TRBV28 and TRBJ2-3): DVKVTQSSRYLVKRTGEKVFLECVQDMDHENMFWYRQDPGLGLRLIYFSYDVKMKEKGDIPEGYSVSREKKERFSLILESASTNQTSMYLCASSFQGIDTQYFGPGTRLTVL.

Note on this clonotype: Germline is not matched at one junction end, which may reflect a read error. This chain uses TRBV30 with TRBJ2-4; no definite D call. CDR3 size: 11 residues. Per germline, CDR1 GTSNPN and CDR2 SVGIG (reference sequence). The chain's CDR3 is CAWSVGLRLHF. CDR3 in DNA: TGTGCCTGGAGTGTAGGGCTGAGGTTGCACTTC.

This clonotype has a count of ten or more. This chain joins TRBV3-1 and TRBJ2-7; D is uncertain. From germline, CDR1 is LGHDT and CDR2 YNNKEL (reference sequence). Trimming took 1 base from V and 6 from J, leaving 13 bases between them. The CDR3 length is 14 residues. The CDR3 sequence is CASSQGRWQSEQYF. CDR3 coding DNA: TGTGCCAGCAGCCAAGGGAGATGGCAAAGCGAGCAGTACTTC.

The chain employs TRBV7-9 and TRBJ2-3; D gene uncertain. V lost 11 bases and J lost 2, with 14 bases in between. The CDR3 sequence is 13 residues long. From germline, CDR1 is SEHNR and CDR2 FQNEAQ (reference sequence). In nucleotides, the CDR3 is TGTGCCGGCCGGCTTCTTCACACAGATACGCAGTATTTT. It encodes CAGRLLHTDTQYF.

This clonotype was detected a few times. J is TRBJ2-3 and V is TRBV20-1; no firm D call. Germline V lookup: CDR1 DFQATT, CDR2 SNEGSKA (reference sequence). The CDR3 sequence is 15 residues long. V shed 3 bases and J shed 3 bases, with 16 bases lying between them. This chain's CDR3 is CSASLIEWGTDTQYF. The CDR3 DNA reads TGCAGTGCTAGTCTTATCGAGTGGGGAACAGATACGCAGTATTTT.

This clonotype was seen more than once but under ten times. The chain has TRBV5-1 and TRBJ1-1; D is ambiguous. V lost 9 bases and J 0 bases, leaving 15 bases between the germline ends. CDR1 SGHRS and CDR2 YFSETQ come from the germline V gene. The length of the CDR3 is 14 residues. Here the CDR3 reads CATSEFQMNTEAFF. CDR3 in DNA: TGCGCCACTTCGGAATTTCAGATGAACACTGAAGCTTTCTTT.

This clonotype was found a few times. J is TRBJ2-3 and V is TRBV5-6, with D possibly being TRBD2 (5 bases). Germline V gives CDR1 SGHDT, CDR2 YYEEEE. This CDR3 has 16 amino acids. Trimming pared 3 bases from V and 0 bases from J, leaving 14 bases between. CDR3 sequence reads: CASSYGPTGSTDTQYF. The CDR3 coding sequence is TGTGCCAGCAGCTATGGACCAACGGGGAGCACAGATACGCAGTATTTT.

The table lists this clonotype with a few counts. The chain combines TRBV4-2 with TRBJ1-1; no reliable D call. The length of the CDR3 is 14 residues. Trimming took off 0 bases at V and 2 bases at J, with 7 bases between the two ends. The germline CDR1 and CDR2 sequences are LGHNA and YNFKEQ. The CDR3 coding sequence is TGTGCCAGCAGCCAAGATCCTCGAAACACTGAAGCTTTCTTT. Amino acids: CASSQDPRNTEAFF.